A selection of T cell receptor beta chains follows, all from one sample in a study of blood T cells in healthy people across ages. From the 5' RACE reads, TCRdb called clonotypes with MiXCR, one entry per CDR3 protein. Of hundreds of thousands of distinct CDR3 sequences in the sample, about 56% were seen once. Sequenced sample: blood. The receptors were sampled from a man between 35 and 55 years old in good health. CDR3s include the opening cysteine and the closing phenylalanine or tryptophan. D genes are given only for firm matches. Clone size is given for some rows only: seen once, a few or many times, or a class if the clone is expanded.

cdr3_length d_call clone_size j_call v_call cdr3_aa cdr3_nt
18 TRBD1 NA TRBJ2-1 TRBV5-1 CASSLGTGGAIAVNEQFF TGCGCCAGCAGCTTGGGGACAGGGGGGGCAATAGCGGTAAATGAGCAGTTCTTC
18 NA few TRBJ1-6 TRBV7-2 CASSPPVSGWGNNSPLHF TGTGCCAGCAGCCCCCCCGTTTCGGGGTGGGGAAATAATTCACCCCTCCACTTT
10 NA NA TRBJ2-5 TRBV2 CASSGWTQYF TGTGCCAGCAGTGGGTGGACCCAGTACTTC
16 TRBD2 NA TRBJ2-3 TRBV3-1 CASSQDAGGPTDTQYF TGTGCCAGCAGCCAAGACGCGGGAGGCCCAACAGATACGCAGTATTTT
14 TRBD1 NA TRBJ2-5 TRBV10-3 CAISDVTGAETQYF TGTGCCATCAGTGATGTGACAGGGGCAGAGACCCAGTACTTC
19 TRBD2 few TRBJ2-5 TRBV4-1 CASSQDWTSGRALEETQYF TGCGCCAGCAGCCAAGATTGGACTAGCGGGAGGGCTTTGGAAGAGACCCAGTACTTC
16 TRBD1 few TRBJ2-7 TRBV7-8 CASRPNYRGRSYEQYF TGTGCCAGCAGACCGAACTACAGGGGCCGCTCCTACGAGCAGTACTTC
21 NA many TRBJ2-6 TRBV7-2 CASSRGTYFVEGNSGANVLTF TGTGCCAGCAGCCGGGGGACGTATTTCGTGGAGGGGAACTCTGGGGCCAACGTCCTGACTTTC
16 NA once TRBJ2-1 TRBV7-2 CANSLGAGLANTEQFF TGTGCCAACAGCTTAGGGGCCGGACTCGCTAACACTGAGCAGTTCTTC
14 NA NA TRBJ2-3 TRBV18 CASSTRGATDTQYF TGTGCCAGCTCAACCCGGGGGGCCACAGATACGCAGTATTTT
17 NA NA TRBJ2-7 TRBV28 CASSSLTMGKSSYEQYF TGTGCCAGCAGTTCGCTAACAATGGGGAAAAGCTCCTACGAGCAGTACTTC
16 TRBD2 NA TRBJ2-1 TRBV5-1 CASRTDSSGSYNEQFF TGCGCCAGCAGAACAGACTCTAGCGGGTCCTACAATGAGCAGTTCTTC
11 NA NA TRBJ2-7 TRBV29-1 CSVKVSYEQYF TGCAGCGTGAAGGTTTCCTACGAGCAGTACTTC
15 NA NA TRBJ2-5 TRBV11-3 CASSLWGDVVDEQYF TGTGCCAGCAGCTTATGGGGTGATGTGGTCGATGAGCAGTACTTC
16 NA NA TRBJ2-1 TRBV6-6 CASSYKGRADYNEQFF TGTGCCAGCAGTTACAAGGGTAGGGCAGACTACAATGAGCAGTTCTTC
15 NA NA TRBJ2-7 TRBV28 CASSISGTHSYEQYF TGTGCCAGCAGTATTTCCGGGACTCACTCCTACGAGCAGTACTTC
15 NA few TRBJ2-1 TRBV21-1 CASSKAIRDSNEQFF TGTGCCAGCAGCAAAGCAATTAGAGACAGCAATGAGCAGTTCTTC
15 TRBD1 NA TRBJ1-4 TRBV7-2 CASSAQTGLDEKLFF TGTGCCAGCAGCGCACAGACAGGGTTGGATGAAAAACTGTTTTTT
16 TRBD1 once TRBJ1-1 TRBV6-1 CASSSYRGGINTEAFF TGTGCCAGCAGTTCATACAGGGGGGGAATCAACACTGAAGCTTTCTTT
14 NA NA TRBJ2-7 TRBV27 CASSVQGSSYEQYF TGTGCCAGCAGCGTACAGGGTAGCTCCTACGAGCAGTACTTC
14 NA few TRBJ2-3 TRBV11-3 CASSDRGFEWKQYF TGTGCCAGCAGCGATCGCGGTTTCGAATGGAAGCAGTATTTT